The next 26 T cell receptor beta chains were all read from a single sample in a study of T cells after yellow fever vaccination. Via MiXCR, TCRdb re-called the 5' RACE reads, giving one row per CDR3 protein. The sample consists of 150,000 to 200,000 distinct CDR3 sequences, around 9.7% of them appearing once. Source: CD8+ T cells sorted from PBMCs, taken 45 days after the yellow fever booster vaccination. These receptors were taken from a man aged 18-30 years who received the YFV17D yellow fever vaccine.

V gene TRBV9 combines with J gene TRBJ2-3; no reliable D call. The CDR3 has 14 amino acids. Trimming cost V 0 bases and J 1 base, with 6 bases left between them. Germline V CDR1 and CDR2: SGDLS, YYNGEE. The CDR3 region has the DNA TGTGCCAGCAGCGTAGGAGTGGGCACAGATACGCAGTATTTT. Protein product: CASSVGVGTDTQYF. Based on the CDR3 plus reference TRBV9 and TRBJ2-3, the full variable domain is DSGVTQTPKHLITATGQRVTLRCSPRSGDLSVYWYQQSLDQGLQFLIQYYNGEERAKGNILERFSAQQFPDLHSELNLSSLELGDSALYFCASSVGVGTDTQYFGPGTRLTVL.

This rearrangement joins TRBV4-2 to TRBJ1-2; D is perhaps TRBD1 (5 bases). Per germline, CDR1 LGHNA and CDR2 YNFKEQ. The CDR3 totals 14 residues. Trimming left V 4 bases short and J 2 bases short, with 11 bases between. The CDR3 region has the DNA TGTGCCAGCAGCCGCCCCGAGGGGAACTATGGCTACACCTTC. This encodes CASSRPEGNYGYTF.

The CDR3 DNA follows: TGTGCCAGCAGCTTCCCCCTAGGGGGGGCTATCCAAGAGACCCAGTACTTC. This encodes CASSFPLGGAIQETQYF. The chain couples TRBV11-2 to TRBJ2-5; TRBD2 is a possible D gene (7 bases). This CDR3 has 17 residues. V gave up 3 bases and J gave up 1 base, with 18 bases separating them. CDR1 SGHAT and CDR2 FQNNGV come from the germline V gene.

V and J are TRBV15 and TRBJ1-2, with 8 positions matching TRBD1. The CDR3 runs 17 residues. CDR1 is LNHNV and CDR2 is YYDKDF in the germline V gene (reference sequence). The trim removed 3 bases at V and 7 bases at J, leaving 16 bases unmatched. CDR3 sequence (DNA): TGTGCCACCAGCAGCCCCGTGGACAGGGACTTTTTACTTGGCTACACCTTC. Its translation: CATSSPVDRDFLLGYTF.

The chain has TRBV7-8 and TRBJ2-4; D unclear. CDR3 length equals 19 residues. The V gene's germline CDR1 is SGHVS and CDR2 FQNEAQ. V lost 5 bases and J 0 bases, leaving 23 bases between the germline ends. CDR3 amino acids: CASSPFLPKVPLAKNIQYF. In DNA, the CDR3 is TGTGCCAGCAGCCCTTTTCTCCCCAAAGTGCCCCTAGCCAAAAACATTCAGTACTTC.

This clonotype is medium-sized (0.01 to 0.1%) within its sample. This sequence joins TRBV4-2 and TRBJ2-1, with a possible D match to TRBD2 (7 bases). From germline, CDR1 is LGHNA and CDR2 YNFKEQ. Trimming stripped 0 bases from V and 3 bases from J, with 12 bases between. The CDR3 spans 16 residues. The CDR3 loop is CASSQDRGGVYNEQFF. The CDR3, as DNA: TGTGCCAGCAGCCAAGATAGGGGGGGGGTCTACAATGAGCAGTTCTTC.

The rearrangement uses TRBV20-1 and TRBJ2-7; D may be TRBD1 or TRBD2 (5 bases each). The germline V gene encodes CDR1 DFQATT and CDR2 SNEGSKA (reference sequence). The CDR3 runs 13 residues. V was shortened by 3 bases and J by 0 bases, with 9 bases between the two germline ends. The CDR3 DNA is TGCAGTGCTAGGGGACCGAGCTCCTACGAGCAGTACGTC. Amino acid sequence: CSARGPSSYEQYV.

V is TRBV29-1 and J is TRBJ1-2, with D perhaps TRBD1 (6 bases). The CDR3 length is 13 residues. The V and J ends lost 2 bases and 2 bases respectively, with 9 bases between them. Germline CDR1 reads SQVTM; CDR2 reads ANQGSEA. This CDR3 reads CSVEQGKNYGYTF. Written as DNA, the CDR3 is TGCAGCGTTGAACAGGGGAAAAACTATGGCTACACCTTC.

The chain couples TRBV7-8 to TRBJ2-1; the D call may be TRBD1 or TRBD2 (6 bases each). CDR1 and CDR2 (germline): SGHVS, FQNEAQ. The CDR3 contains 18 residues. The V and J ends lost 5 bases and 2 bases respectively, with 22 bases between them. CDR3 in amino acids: CASSHPGDGGMAYNEQFF. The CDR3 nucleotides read TGTGCCAGCAGCCACCCAGGGGACGGGGGAATGGCCTACAATGAGCAGTTCTTC.

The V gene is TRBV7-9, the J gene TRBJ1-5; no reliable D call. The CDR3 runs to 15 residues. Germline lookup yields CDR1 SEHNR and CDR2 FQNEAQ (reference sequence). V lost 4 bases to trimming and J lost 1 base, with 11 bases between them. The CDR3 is CASSSPGKSNQPQHF. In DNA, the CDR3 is TGTGCCAGCAGCTCCCCGGGGAAGAGCAATCAGCCCCAGCATTTT.

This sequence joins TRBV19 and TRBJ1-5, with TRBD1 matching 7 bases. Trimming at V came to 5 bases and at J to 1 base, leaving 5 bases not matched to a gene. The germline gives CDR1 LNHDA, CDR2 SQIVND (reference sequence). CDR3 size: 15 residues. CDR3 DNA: TGTGCCAGTAGTCCCCGGACAGGCAGCAATCAGCCCCAGCATTTT. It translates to CASSPRTGSNQPQHF.

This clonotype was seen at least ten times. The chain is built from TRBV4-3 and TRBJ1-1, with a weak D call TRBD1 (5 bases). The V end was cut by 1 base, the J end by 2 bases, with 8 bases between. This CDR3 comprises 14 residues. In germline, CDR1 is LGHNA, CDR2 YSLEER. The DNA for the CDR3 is TGCGCCAGCAGCCAAGTCGGGGGAAACACTGAAGCTTTCTTT. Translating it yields CASSQVGGNTEAFF.

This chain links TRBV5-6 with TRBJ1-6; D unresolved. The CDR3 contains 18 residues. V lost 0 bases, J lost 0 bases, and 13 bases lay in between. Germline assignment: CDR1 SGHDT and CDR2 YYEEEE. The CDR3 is CASSLEGSASSYNSPLHF. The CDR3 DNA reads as TGTGCCAGCAGCTTGGAAGGGTCAGCCAGCTCCTATAATTCACCCCTCCACTTT. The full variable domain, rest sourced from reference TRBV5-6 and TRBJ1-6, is DAGVTQSPTHLIKTRGQQVTLRCSPKSGHDTVSWYQQALGQGPQFIFQYYEEEERQRGNFPDRFSGHQFPNYSSELNVNALLLGDSALYLCASSLEGSASSYNSPLHFGNGTRLTVT.

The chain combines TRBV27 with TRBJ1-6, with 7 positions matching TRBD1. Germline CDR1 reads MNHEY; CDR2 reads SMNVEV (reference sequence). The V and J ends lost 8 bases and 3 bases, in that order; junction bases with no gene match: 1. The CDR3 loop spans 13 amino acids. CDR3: CASRDSYNSPLHF. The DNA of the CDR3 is TGTGCCAGCCGGGACAGCTATAATTCACCCCTCCACTTT.

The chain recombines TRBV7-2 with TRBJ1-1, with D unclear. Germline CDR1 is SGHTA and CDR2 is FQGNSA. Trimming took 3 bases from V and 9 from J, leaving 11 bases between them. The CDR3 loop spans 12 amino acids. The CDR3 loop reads CASSLVLTQAFF. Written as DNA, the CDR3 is TGTGCCAGCAGCTTGGTACTAACGCAAGCTTTCTTT.

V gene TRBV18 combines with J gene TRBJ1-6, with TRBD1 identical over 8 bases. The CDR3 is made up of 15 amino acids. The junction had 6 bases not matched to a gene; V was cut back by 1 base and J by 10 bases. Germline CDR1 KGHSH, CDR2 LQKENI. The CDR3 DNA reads TGTGCCAGCTCACCACGAGACAGGGGTTGCTCACCCCTCCACTTT. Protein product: CASSPRDRGCSPLHF. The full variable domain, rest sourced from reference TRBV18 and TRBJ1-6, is NAGVMQNPRHLVRRRGQEARLRCSPMKGHSHVYWYRQLPEEGLKFMVYLQKENIIDESGMPKERFSAEFPKEGPSILRIQQVVRGDSAAYFCASSPRDRGCSPLHFGNGTRLTVT.

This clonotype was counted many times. CDR3 sequence reads: CASGPSLLTEAFF. CDR3 nucleotide sequence: TGTGCCAGCGGGCCGTCTCTTCTCACTGAAGCTTTCTTT. The J gene is TRBJ1-1, the V gene TRBV6-5; D call uncertain. Trimming shortened V by 8 bases and J by 4 bases, and 14 bases separated the two germline ends. This CDR3 region has 13 residues. Germline-derived CDR1 and CDR2 are MNHEY and SVGAGI.

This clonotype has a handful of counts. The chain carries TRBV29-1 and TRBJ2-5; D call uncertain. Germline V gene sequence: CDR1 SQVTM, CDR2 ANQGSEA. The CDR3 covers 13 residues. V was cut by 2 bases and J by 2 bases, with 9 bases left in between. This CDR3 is CSVEQLLQETQYF. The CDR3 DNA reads TGCAGCGTTGAACAGCTTCTACAAGAGACCCAGTACTTC.

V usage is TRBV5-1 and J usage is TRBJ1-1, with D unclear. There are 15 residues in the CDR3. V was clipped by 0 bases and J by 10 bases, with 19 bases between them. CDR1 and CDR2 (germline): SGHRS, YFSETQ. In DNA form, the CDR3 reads TGCGCCAGCAGCTTGGGAGCGCCAGGACCACTCGCAGCTTTCTTT. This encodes CASSLGAPGPLAAFF.

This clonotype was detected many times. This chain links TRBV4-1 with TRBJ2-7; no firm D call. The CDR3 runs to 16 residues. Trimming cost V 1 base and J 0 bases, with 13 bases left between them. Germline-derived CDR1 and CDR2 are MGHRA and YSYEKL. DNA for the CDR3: TGCGCCAGCAGCCAAGTGTGGTCCTCAAGCTCCTACGAGCAGTACTTC. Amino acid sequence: CASSQVWSSSSYEQYF.

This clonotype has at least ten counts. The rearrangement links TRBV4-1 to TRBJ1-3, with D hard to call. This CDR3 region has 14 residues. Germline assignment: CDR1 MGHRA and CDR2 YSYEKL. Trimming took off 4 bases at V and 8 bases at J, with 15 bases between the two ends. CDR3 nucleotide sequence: TGCGCCAGCAGCCTACGGACCGACGTAGACACCATATATTTT. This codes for CASSLRTDVDTIYF.

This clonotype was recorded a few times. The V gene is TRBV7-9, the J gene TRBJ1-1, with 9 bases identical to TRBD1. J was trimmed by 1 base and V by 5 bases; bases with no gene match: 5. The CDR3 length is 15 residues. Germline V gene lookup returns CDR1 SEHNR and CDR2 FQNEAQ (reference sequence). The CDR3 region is CASSVTGGRNTEAFF. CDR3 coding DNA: TGTGCCAGCAGCGTCACAGGGGGCCGGAACACTGAAGCTTTCTTT. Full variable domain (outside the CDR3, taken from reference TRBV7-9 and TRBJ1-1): DTGVSQNPRHKITKRGQNVTFRCDPISEHNRLYWYRQTLGQGPEFLTYFQNEAQLEKSRLLSDRFSAERPKGSFSTLEIQRTEQGDSAMYLCASSVTGGRNTEAFFGQGTRLTVV.

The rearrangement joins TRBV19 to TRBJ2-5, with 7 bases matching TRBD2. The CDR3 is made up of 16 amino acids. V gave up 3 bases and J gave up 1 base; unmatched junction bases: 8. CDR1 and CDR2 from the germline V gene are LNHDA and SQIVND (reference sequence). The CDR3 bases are TGTGCCAGTAGTATGGAACACAGCGGGACCCAAGAGACCCAGTACTTC. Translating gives CASSMEHSGTQETQYF.

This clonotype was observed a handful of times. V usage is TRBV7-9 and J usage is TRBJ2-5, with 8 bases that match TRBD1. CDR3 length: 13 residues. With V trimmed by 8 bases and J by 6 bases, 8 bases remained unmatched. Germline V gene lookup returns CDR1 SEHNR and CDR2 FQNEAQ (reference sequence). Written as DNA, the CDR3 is TGTGCCAGCGAAATACAGGGGGAGCAGACCCAGTACTTC. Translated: CASEIQGEQTQYF.

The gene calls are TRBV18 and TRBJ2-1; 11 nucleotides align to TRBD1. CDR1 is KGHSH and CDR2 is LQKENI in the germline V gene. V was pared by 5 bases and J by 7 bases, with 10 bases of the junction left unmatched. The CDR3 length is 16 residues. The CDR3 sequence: CASSFSDRGRVNEQFF. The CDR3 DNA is TGTGCCAGCTCATTTTCGGACAGGGGGCGCGTGAATGAGCAGTTCTTC.

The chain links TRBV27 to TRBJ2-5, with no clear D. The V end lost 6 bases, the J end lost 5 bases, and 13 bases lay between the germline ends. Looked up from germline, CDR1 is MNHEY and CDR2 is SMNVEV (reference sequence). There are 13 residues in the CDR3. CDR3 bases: TGTGCCAGCAGCCCCCTCCCGAGGGAGACCCAGTACTTC. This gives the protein CASSPLPRETQYF.